This passage covers 19 T cell receptor beta chains from one sample sequenced in a study of blood T cell repertoires in COVID-19. TCRdb's table, derived via immunoSEQ multiplex PCR, lists solely in-frame clones and lacks some. Altogether roughly 74,000 clones are present, around four fifths being singletons, with the ten largest covering over 35%. The source material was peripheral blood. All receptors come from a man between 65 and 80 years old with acute or convalescent COVID-19.

The rearrangement uses TRBV6-5 and TRBJ1-5; D might be TRBD1 (5 bases). This CDR3 is 15 amino acids long. Per the germline V gene, CDR1 is MNHEY and CDR2 is SVGAGI. Trimming pared 2 bases from V and 5 bases from J, leaving 13 bases between. In DNA, the CDR3 is TGTGCCAGCAGTTACGGGGGGGACCCTTATCAGCCCCAGCATTTT. Amino acids: CASSYGGDPYQPQHF.

The CDR3 nucleotides read TGTGCCAGCAGCTGGGCCGGGACACTAGACACCGGGGAGCTGTTTTTT. As protein: CASSWAGTLDTGELFF. The chain uses TRBV11-3 and TRBJ2-2, with a tentative D call TRBD1 (6 bases). CDR1 SGHNT and CDR2 YENEEA come from the germline V gene. V was shortened by 4 bases and J by 3 bases, with 15 bases between the two germline ends. The CDR3 is made up of 16 amino acids. Complete variable domain (other parts from reference TRBV11-3 and TRBJ2-2): EAGVVQSPRYKIIEKKQPVAFWCNPISGHNTLYWYLQNLGQGPELLIRYENEEAVDDSQLPKDRFSAERLKGVDSTLKIQPAELGDSAVYLCASSWAGTLDTGELFFGEGSRLTVL.

In its sample, this clone was seen a few times. V gene TRBV7-3 combines with J gene TRBJ2-3; weak D call: TRBD2 (5 bases). With 5 bases removed from V and 0 bases from J, the gap between germline ends came to 9 bases. Germline V gene data show CDR1 as SGHTA and CDR2 as FQGTGA. This CDR3 region has 14 residues. The DNA for the CDR3 is TGTGCCAGCAGCCGCGGACTCAGCACAGATACGCAGTATTTT. Its translation: CASSRGLSTDTQYF. Drawing the rest from reference TRBV7-3 and TRBJ2-3, the complete variable domain is GAGVSQTPSNKVTEKGKYVELRCDPISGHTALYWYRQSLGQGPEFLIYFQGTGAADDSGLPNDRFFAVRPEGSVSTLKIQRTERGDSAVYLCASSRGLSTDTQYFGPGTRLTVL.

CDR3 sequence: CAWSVGGRATDTQYF. In nucleotides, the CDR3 is TGTGCCTGGAGTGTAGGCGGGAGGGCGACAGATACGCAGTATTTT. The chain uses TRBV30 and TRBJ2-3, with 9 bases aligning to TRBD2. Germline CDR1 is GTSNPN and CDR2 is SVGIG (reference sequence). The CDR3 covers 15 residues. V trimming: 0 bases; J trimming: 3 bases; junction bases outside the gene matches: 4.

The chain employs TRBV3-1 (or the pseudogene TRBV3-2) and TRBJ2-2; the D gene is possibly TRBD2 (5 bases). The germline CDR1 and CDR2 sequences are LGHDT and YNNKEL (reference sequence). With 7 bases removed from V and 1 base from J, the gap between germline ends came to 16 bases. The length of the CDR3 is 16 residues. This chain's CDR3 is CASTARGRMNTGELFF. In DNA form, the CDR3 reads TGTGCCAGCACCGCCCGGGGTAGAATGAACACCGGGGAGCTGTTTTTT.

This clone came up a few times. V and J are TRBV7-9 and TRBJ1-1; TRBD1 matches at 8 bases. J was trimmed by 6 bases and V by 5 bases; bases with no gene match: 8. Germline CDR1 SEHNR, CDR2 FQNEAQ (reference sequence). This CDR3 has 14 amino acids. CDR3 bases: TGTGCCAGCAGCGCGACAGGGGATCTCGCTGAAGCTTTCTTT. Translating gives CASSATGDLAEAFF.

The chain carries TRBV11-2 and TRBJ1-6, with a weak D call TRBD1 (5 bases). The CDR3 is 14 residues long. Per germline, CDR1 SGHAT and CDR2 FQNNGV. V lost 8 bases and J lost 2, with 10 bases in between. CDR3 in amino acids: CASFQGAYNSPLHF. CDR3 coding DNA: TGTGCCAGCTTCCAGGGTGCCTATAATTCACCCCTCCACTTT. The full variable domain, rest sourced from reference TRBV11-2 and TRBJ1-6, is EAGVAQSPRYKIIEKRQSVAFWCNPISGHATLYWYQQILGQGPKLLIQFQNNGVVDDSQLPKDRFSAERLKGVDSTLKIQPAKLEDSAVYLCASFQGAYNSPLHFGNGTRLTVT.

The sample holds a few counts of this clone. The chain recombines TRBV5-4 with TRBJ1-2; D uncertain. The CDR3 sequence is 16 residues long. Trimming cost V 1 base and J 0 bases, with 13 bases left between them. Germline V gene sequence: CDR1 SGHNT, CDR2 YYREEE (reference sequence). The CDR3 coding sequence is TGTGCCAGCAGCTTGCGAAGCACCCACTCTAACTATGGCTACACCTTC. Its protein product is CASSLRSTHSNYGYTF.

The genes are TRBV2 and TRBJ1-6; no reliable D call. CDR1 SNHLY and CDR2 FYNNEI come from the germline V gene. The CDR3 is 14 residues long. Trimming stripped 6 bases from V and 8 bases from J, with 14 bases between. The CDR3 DNA reads TGTGCCAGCAGCCGGGAGGTAGAACATTCACCCCTCCACTTT. Protein: CASSREVEHSPLHF.

V and J are TRBV15 and TRBJ1-5, with TRBD1 identical over 11 bases. J was trimmed by 6 bases and V by 1 base; bases with no gene match: 2. The V gene's germline CDR1 is LNHNV and CDR2 YYDKDF (reference sequence). The CDR3 length is 15 residues. CDR3 region: CATSRGTGGLQPQHF. In DNA form, the CDR3 reads TGTGCCACCAGCAGAGGGACAGGGGGCCTTCAGCCCCAGCATTTT.

This rearrangement joins TRBV19 to TRBJ1-4; 9 nucleotides line up with TRBD1. The CDR3 contains 15 residues. The V gene end was trimmed by 6 bases and the J gene end by 12 bases; junction bases not matched to a gene: 14. Germline V CDR1 and CDR2: LNHDA, SQIVND (reference sequence). In nucleotides, the CDR3 is TGTGCCAGTAGGAACCCGGGACAGGGTCGTGTCGAACTGTTTTTT. This sequence encodes CASRNPGQGRVELFF.

This clone is a singleton in its sample. The rearrangement uses TRBV29-1 and TRBJ2-5; 8 bases align to TRBD2. V was clipped by 6 bases and J by 5 bases; unmatched bases: 14. The CDR3 is 15 amino acids. CDR1 and CDR2 (germline): SQVTM, ANQGSEA. The CDR3 spells CSVTTPGGQRETQYF. The CDR3 nucleotides read TGCAGCGTCACCACCCCGGGGGGGCAGCGGGAGACCCAGTACTTC. The full variable domain, completed using reference TRBV29-1 and TRBJ2-5, is SAVISQKPSRDICQRGTSLTIQCQVDSQVTMMFWYRQQPGQSLTLIATANQGSEATYESGFVIDKFPISRPNLTFSTLTVSNMSPEDSSIYLCSVTTPGGQRETQYFGPGTRLLVL.

The gene calls are TRBV2 and TRBJ2-1; D is possibly TRBD1 (6 bases). V was cut by 4 bases and J by 7 bases, with 14 bases left in between. This CDR3 contains 14 residues. Germline V CDR1 and CDR2: SNHLY, FYNNEI. CDR3 bases: TGTGCCAGCAGTGTATCACAGGGTGGGAATGAGCAGTTCTTC. Encoded protein: CASSVSQGGNEQFF.

The CDR3 DNA follows: TGTGCCACCAGCAGAGATGGCGGCAGGGTAACAGATACGCAGTATTTT. As protein: CATSRDGGRVTDTQYF. The genes are TRBV15 and TRBJ2-3; perhaps TRBD1 as D (5 bases). CDR3 size: 16 residues. CDR1 LNHNV and CDR2 YYDKDF come from the germline V gene (reference sequence). V was pared by 0 bases and J by 3 bases, with 13 bases between.

The V and J genes are TRBV19 and TRBJ1-5, with 7 positions matching TRBD1. The CDR3 is made up of 20 amino acids. The germline V gene encodes CDR1 LNHDA and CDR2 SQIVND (reference sequence). Trimming cost V 1 base and J 2 bases; bases outside gene matches: 17. CDR3 nucleotides: TGTGCCAGTAGTATAGGGGGGAGGACAGGTCCGAGTTTGGGCAATCAGCCCCAGCATTTT. This translates into CASSIGGRTGPSLGNQPQHF.

This clone has a handful of counts. The gene calls are TRBV7-2 and TRBJ2-5, with D possibly being TRBD2 (6 bases). CDR1 and CDR2 from the germline V gene are SGHTA and FQGNSA. Trimming stripped 8 bases from V and 0 bases from J, with 10 bases between. This CDR3 region has 13 residues. This CDR3 is CASRAGNQETQYF. The DNA for the CDR3 is TGTGCCAGCCGGGCGGGGAACCAAGAGACCCAGTACTTC.

The chain carries TRBV5-1 and TRBJ2-5, with 9 bases aligning to TRBD1. Per the germline V gene, CDR1 is SGHRS and CDR2 is YFSETQ. V was pared by 4 bases and J by 5 bases, with 9 bases of the junction left unmatched. This CDR3 region has 15 residues. The CDR3 coding sequence is TGCGCCAGCAGCCCGACAGGGGGTAGAGGGGAGACCCAGTACTTC. Its translation is CASSPTGGRGETQYF.

The genes are TRBV6-6 and TRBJ1-6; TRBD1 aligns across 12 bases. The CDR3 length is 16 residues. Germline V gives CDR1 MNHNY, CDR2 SVGAGI (reference sequence). V was pared by 6 bases and J by 7 bases, with 7 bases of the junction left unmatched. The CDR3 DNA reads as TGTGCCAGCAGGCCGGGACAGGGGGCGGACAATTCACCCCTCCACTTT. It yields the protein CASRPGQGADNSPLHF.

The genes are TRBV7-9 and TRBJ1-2, with 9 positions matching TRBD1. The CDR3 extends over 17 amino acids. V trimming: 5 bases; J trimming: 1 base; junction bases outside the gene matches: 11. From germline, CDR1 is SEHNR and CDR2 FQNEAQ (reference sequence). In nucleotides, the CDR3 is TGTGCCAGCAGCAGGGATGGGACAGGGTACAATAACTATGGCTACACCTTC. Its translation: CASSRDGTGYNNYGYTF.